Presented here are 32 T cell receptor beta chains from one specimen sequenced in a study of memory CD4+ T cells and cytomegalovirus serostatus. Produced via immunoSEQ multiplex PCR; TCRdb's table is partial and in-frame only. The table lists some 65,000 clones, around three quarters of them singletons, with approximately 0.5% in the top ten. The sort gate was single viable CD3+CD4+CD8-CD45RO+ cells for memory CD4+ T cells. Source material: memory CD4+ T cells from blood. The origin of the receptors is an adult in good health and CMV-seronegative. Some clones in this sample may be carry-over from other donors' samples.

This chain connects TRBV11-3 to TRBJ2-2, with D unclear. CDR3 length: 12 residues. The V end was cut by 3 bases, the J end by 7 bases, with 6 bases between. In germline, CDR1 is SGHNT, CDR2 YENEEA. The CDR3 reads CASSFWGGELFF. In nucleotides, the CDR3 is TGTGCCAGCAGCTTTTGGGGCGGGGAGCTGTTTTTT.

This clone showed up just a few times. The chain is built from TRBV4-1 and TRBJ1-2; weak D call: TRBD1 (6 bases). The CDR3 is 16 amino acids. Trimming left V 1 base short and J 0 bases short, with 12 bases between. Germline values: CDR1 MGHRA, CDR2 YSYEKL. The CDR3 DNA follows: TGCGCCAGCAGCCAAGTGGGCAGGGGATCTAACTATGGCTACACCTTC. This sequence encodes CASSQVGRGSNYGYTF.

The chain uses TRBV5-4 and TRBJ1-4; 8 nucleotides agree with TRBD1. Unmatched junction bases numbered 3, after V lost 1 base and J lost 7 bases. CDR1 SGHNT and CDR2 YYREEE come from the germline V gene (reference sequence). This CDR3 comprises 14 residues. As DNA, the CDR3 is TGTGCCAGCAGCTTGCAGGGGGCTGGTGAAAAACTGTTTTTT. Amino acids: CASSLQGAGEKLFF.

The chain uses TRBV4-3 and TRBJ1-5; D possibly corresponds to TRBD1 (5 bases). CDR1 is LGHNA, CDR2 YSLEER, per germline. Trimming cost V 4 bases and J 3 bases, with 16 bases left between them. The CDR3 is 16 residues long. For the CDR3, the DNA is TGCGCCAGCAGCCGGGGAAGGGCAGGGCCCAATCAGCCCCAGCATTTT. This gives the protein CASSRGRAGPNQPQHF.

This clone was detected a few times. This sequence joins TRBV19 and TRBJ1-5; D is undetermined. The CDR3 sequence is 14 residues long. Germline V gene data show CDR1 as LNHDA and CDR2 as SQIVND (reference sequence). V was clipped by 11 bases and J by 4 bases, with 18 bases between them. The DNA of the CDR3 is TGTGCCGGCTACCTCCGTCGTGGAAATCAGCCCCAGCATTTT. Protein: CAGYLRRGNQPQHF.

The V and J genes are TRBV18 and TRBJ2-5; 10 nucleotides agree with TRBD2. V gave up 0 bases and J gave up 1 base; unmatched junction bases: 2. CDR1 is KGHSH, CDR2 LQKENI, per germline. The CDR3 has 16 amino acids. CDR3 sequence (DNA): TGTGCCAGCTCACCACCGGGACTAGCGACCCAAGAGACCCAGTACTTC. Amino acid sequence: CASSPPGLATQETQYF.

The chain uses TRBV28 and TRBJ1-2; D not certain. Trimming took off 6 bases at V and 1 base at J, with 18 bases between the two ends. Germline values: CDR1 MDHEN, CDR2 SYDVKM. CDR3 length: 16 amino acids. The CDR3 sequence is CASSPPTRVNNYGYTF. The CDR3 region has the DNA TGTGCCAGCAGCCCCCCGACGCGGGTCAATAACTATGGCTACACCTTC.

The rearrangement links TRBV5-1 to TRBJ2-1, with no clear D. Germline CDR1 reads SGHRS; CDR2 reads YFSETQ. Trimming cost V 1 base and J 0 bases, with 8 bases left between them. The CDR3 has 15 amino acids. Here the CDR3 reads CASSLKRGSYNEQFF. CDR3 coding DNA: TGCGCCAGCAGCTTGAAGCGAGGCTCCTACAATGAGCAGTTCTTC.

This clone was seen a few times. The rearrangement joins TRBV28 to TRBJ2-7; TRBD1 matches at 7 bases. With V trimmed by 4 bases and J by 6 bases, 6 bases remained unmatched. Germline CDR1 and CDR2: MDHEN and SYDVKM. This CDR3 has 13 amino acids. In DNA, the CDR3 is TGTGCCAGCAGTTCCCTTTACAGGGGCGAGCAGTACTTC. Amino acids: CASSSLYRGEQYF.

The V gene is TRBV28, the J gene TRBJ1-4; no clear D gene. V was clipped by 5 bases and J by 8 bases, with 18 bases between them. CDR1 MDHEN and CDR2 SYDVKM come from the germline V gene. The CDR3 runs to 15 residues. CDR3 region: CASSPVRRRREKLFF. CDR3 sequence (DNA): TGTGCCAGCAGTCCAGTCAGGCGCAGACGGGAAAAACTGTTTTTT.

The chain employs TRBV5-6 and TRBJ1-1; D remains unclear. V dropped 0 bases and J dropped 8 bases, with 17 bases sitting between them. Germline-derived CDR1 and CDR2 are SGHDT and YYEEEE. The CDR3 covers 15 residues. The CDR3 spells CASSLDPSFGVEAFF. CDR3 DNA sequence: TGTGCCAGCAGCTTGGATCCCTCCTTCGGGGTAGAAGCTTTCTTT.

This clone was counted once. The genes are TRBV7-9 and TRBJ2-5, with D possibly matching TRBD1 (6 bases). Germline CDR1 and CDR2: SEHNR and FQNEAQ (reference sequence). The germline V and J ends were trimmed by 1 base and 5 bases, with 11 bases remaining between them. The CDR3 totals 14 residues. The DNA of the CDR3 is TGTGCCAGCAGCTTAGACAGGGAAGGCGAGACCCAGTACTTC. Amino acid sequence: CASSLDREGETQYF.

This chain connects TRBV7-2 to TRBJ2-2; 14 nucleotides align to TRBD2. J gave up 9 bases and V 0 bases, and 12 bases lay outside the gene matches. There are 19 residues in the CDR3. Germline-derived CDR1 and CDR2 are SGHTA and FQGNSA. The chain's CDR3 is CASSLAVRGTSGGLRELFF. The CDR3 nucleotides read TGTGCCAGCAGCTTAGCCGTCAGAGGGACTAGCGGGGGTCTTAGGGAGCTGTTTTTT.

A few counts support this clone. The chain is built from TRBV9 and TRBJ2-2; 7 bases align to TRBD2. J gave up 3 bases and V 2 bases, and 7 bases lay outside the gene matches. This CDR3 has 16 amino acids. The germline V gene encodes CDR1 SGDLS and CDR2 YYNGEE. The DNA of the CDR3 is TGTGCCAGCAGCGTCAGCGGGAAATCGTACACCGGGGAGCTGTTTTTT. This sequence encodes CASSVSGKSYTGELFF.

The CDR3 bases are TGTGCCAGCAGTTTCAGCGGGGCTGGGGCCAACGTCCTGACTTTC. Translation: CASSFSGAGANVLTF. This sequence joins TRBV28 and TRBJ2-6; 7 bases are a match to TRBD2. This CDR3 is built from 15 residues. J lost 2 bases, V lost 3 bases, and 1 base had no gene match. CDR1 is MDHEN, CDR2 SYDVKM, per germline.

The chain combines TRBV5-4 with TRBJ2-1, with 8 bases that match TRBD2. V shed 4 bases and J 3 bases; nucleotides not matched to a gene: 6. The germline V gene encodes CDR1 SGHNT and CDR2 YYREEE (reference sequence). The length of the CDR3 is 15 residues. The CDR3 sequence: CASSGGTSSYNEQFF. The CDR3, as DNA: TGTGCCAGCAGCGGCGGGACTAGTAGCTACAATGAGCAGTTCTTC.

This clone has only a few counts. V usage is TRBV5-4 and J usage is TRBJ2-3, with D unresolved. Germline values: CDR1 SGHNT, CDR2 YYREEE (reference sequence). This CDR3 spans 14 amino acids. V lost 1 base and J 2 bases, leaving 8 bases between the germline ends. This CDR3 reads CASSLRRYTDTQYF. CDR3 in DNA: TGTGCCAGCAGCTTGCGGAGATACACAGATACGCAGTATTTT.

This chain joins TRBV7-2 and TRBJ1-6, with D unresolved. Trimming removed 3 bases at V and 10 bases at J, with 13 bases between. CDR3 length equals 14 residues. From germline, CDR1 is SGHTA and CDR2 FQGNSA. The CDR3 DNA is TGTGCCAGCAGCTTCACACTAGAATACTCACCCCTCCACTTT. Its protein is CASSFTLEYSPLHF.

The genes are TRBV6-5 and TRBJ2-3, with TRBD2 identical over 11 bases. V gave up 7 bases and J gave up 6 bases; unmatched junction bases: 6. This CDR3 has 14 amino acids. From germline, CDR1 is MNHEY and CDR2 SVGAGI. CDR3 nucleotide sequence: TGTGCCAGCAAATTAGCGGGGGGGCTTGATACGCAGTATTTT. Its translation is CASKLAGGLDTQYF.

CDR3: CASSPRGLNTEAFF. CDR3 DNA: TGTGCCAGCAGCCCCAGGGGCTTGAACACTGAAGCTTTCTTT. This chain joins TRBV7-9 and TRBJ1-1, with D maybe TRBD1 (6 bases). Trimming took 5 bases from V and 0 from J, leaving 10 bases between them. CDR1 is SEHNR and CDR2 is FQNEAQ in the germline V gene (reference sequence). This CDR3 contains 14 residues.

The chain links TRBV6-5 to TRBJ2-2; a possible D gene is TRBD2 (5 bases). The CDR3 contains 16 residues. Trimming shortened V by 2 bases and J by 5 bases, and 15 bases separated the two germline ends. Germline V lookup: CDR1 MNHEY, CDR2 SVGAGI. The CDR3 spells CASSYGPGGSTGELFF. For the CDR3, the DNA is TGTGCCAGCAGTTACGGTCCTGGAGGTAGTACCGGGGAGCTGTTTTTT.

This clone was detected only once. The rearrangement joins TRBV7-2 to TRBJ2-5, with 9 positions matching TRBD2. The CDR3 extends over 13 amino acids. With 4 bases clipped from V and 3 bases from J, the junction kept 0 bases outside the gene matches. Germline CDR1 is SGHTA and CDR2 is FQGNSA. Here the CDR3 reads CASSSSGKETQYF. The DNA of the CDR3 is TGTGCCAGCAGCTCTAGCGGGAAAGAGACCCAGTACTTC.

The genes are TRBV7-9 and TRBJ2-5; 9 nucleotides align to TRBD1. The CDR3 totals 15 residues. The J segment lost 3 bases and the V segment lost 5 bases, leaving 7 bases of the junction unmatched. The germline CDR1 and CDR2 sequences are SEHNR and FQNEAQ (reference sequence). This chain's CDR3 is CASSLGQGRKETQYF. CDR3 DNA sequence: TGTGCCAGCAGCCTTGGACAGGGGCGGAAAGAGACCCAGTACTTC.

J is TRBJ2-2 and V is TRBV4-1, with TRBD1 as a possible D gene (6 bases). The ends were cut back, 3 bases at V and 3 bases at J, with 17 bases in the middle. CDR1 is MGHRA, CDR2 YSYEKL, per germline. This CDR3 is built from 17 residues. The CDR3 loop is CASSHPRGRIYTGELFF. CDR3 DNA sequence: TGCGCCAGCAGCCACCCCAGGGGACGGATCTACACCGGGGAGCTGTTTTTT.

The rearrangement uses TRBV30 and TRBJ2-1, with D tentatively TRBD2 (6 bases). The V end lost 5 bases, the J end lost 5 bases, and 13 bases lay between the germline ends. Germline-derived CDR1 and CDR2 are GTSNPN and SVGIG (reference sequence). There are 13 residues in the CDR3. The CDR3 coding sequence is TGTGCCTGGGAAGAGCGGGTTAACAATGAGCAGTTCTTC. Amino acid sequence: CAWEERVNNEQFF. Full variable domain (outside the CDR3, taken from reference TRBV30 and TRBJ2-1): SQTIHQWPATLVQPVGSPLSLECTVEGTSNPNLYWYRQAAGRGLQLLFYSVGIGQISSEVPQNLSASRPQDRQFILSSKKLLLSDSGFYLCAWEERVNNEQFFGPGTRLTVL.

The rearrangement joins TRBV5-8 to TRBJ2-7; 8 bases match TRBD2. The CDR3 covers 15 residues. Per the germline V gene, CDR1 is SGHTS and CDR2 is YDEGEE. Unmatched junction bases numbered 4, after V lost 0 bases and J lost 2 bases. CDR3 residues: CASSLAAGGTYEQYF. As DNA, the CDR3 is TGTGCCAGCAGCTTGGCGGCGGGAGGCACCTACGAGCAGTACTTC.

The chain has TRBV5-1 and TRBJ2-2; D not resolved. The V gene's germline CDR1 is SGHRS and CDR2 YFSETQ. The CDR3 is 13 residues long. V was shortened by 3 bases and J by 4 bases, with 7 bases between the two germline ends. In DNA, the CDR3 is TGCGCCAGCAGCTCGCTGAGCACCGGGGAGCTGTTTTTT. Residues: CASSSLSTGELFF.

The chain is built from TRBV7-2 and TRBJ2-7; TRBD1 aligns across 7 bases. Germline values: CDR1 SGHTA, CDR2 FQGNSA. The CDR3 is made up of 14 amino acids. V lost 8 bases and J lost 2; bases outside the gene matches: 9. The CDR3 DNA sequence: TGTGCCAGCTCCTGGGACAGACCCCCCTACGAGCAGTACTTC. Encoded protein: CASSWDRPPYEQYF.

This chain links TRBV20-1 with TRBJ2-3, with a possible D match to TRBD2 (6 bases). With 8 bases removed from V and 6 bases from J, the gap between germline ends came to 12 bases. CDR3 size: 11 residues. CDR1 is DFQATT and CDR2 is SNEGSKA in the germline V gene (reference sequence). CDR3 in amino acids: CSPFGGDTQYF. DNA for the CDR3: TGCAGTCCCTTCGGGGGTGATACGCAGTATTTT.

The chain links TRBV5-1 to TRBJ1-2; TRBD1 aligns across 11 bases. With V trimmed by 1 base and J by 7 bases, 9 bases remained unmatched. This CDR3 spans 16 amino acids. Germline V gene data show CDR1 as SGHRS and CDR2 as YFSETQ. CDR3 DNA sequence: TGCGCCAGCAGCTTGACAGGACAGGGGGCTTTTTCTGGCTACACCTTC. Translating it yields CASSLTGQGAFSGYTF.

This clone was counted a single time. This chain links TRBV5-1 with TRBJ1-2; D is undetermined. Per germline, CDR1 SGHRS and CDR2 YFSETQ. V was shortened by 0 bases and J by 1 base, with 7 bases between the two germline ends. This CDR3 region has 14 residues. The CDR3 is CASSLVGNNYGYTF. The CDR3 DNA reads as TGCGCCAGCAGCTTGGTGGGGAATAACTATGGCTACACCTTC.

This chain uses TRBV6-5 with TRBJ2-1; D unclear. This CDR3 comprises 16 residues. The V gene's germline CDR1 is MNHEY and CDR2 SVGAGI. Trimming removed 0 bases at V and 6 bases at J, with 15 bases between. The CDR3 loop reads CASSYSFLGRGNEQFF. CDR3 nucleotides: TGTGCCAGCAGTTACTCATTCCTAGGAAGAGGCAATGAGCAGTTCTTC.